This T cell receptor beta chain was identified during a study of T cell responses to AZD1222 COVID-19 vaccine. The table came from immunoSEQ multiplex PCR; TCRdb's copy has only in-frame clones and leaves some out. The data contain some 140,000 clones, under 95% of them singletons. Trimming shortened V by 2 bases and J by 2 bases, and 6 bases separated the two germline ends. Germline V gives CDR1 KGHSH, CDR2 LQKENI. CDR3 size: 13 residues. The sample holds one count of this clone. The chain recombines TRBV18 with TRBJ2-5; unclear D gene. The sequences come from peripheral blood, collected on day 0 of AZD1222 vaccination. The TCR was taken from an adult in good health. CDR3 region: CASSPYPQETQYF. CDR3 DNA: TGTGCCAGCTCACCATATCCACAAGAGACCCAGTACTTC.